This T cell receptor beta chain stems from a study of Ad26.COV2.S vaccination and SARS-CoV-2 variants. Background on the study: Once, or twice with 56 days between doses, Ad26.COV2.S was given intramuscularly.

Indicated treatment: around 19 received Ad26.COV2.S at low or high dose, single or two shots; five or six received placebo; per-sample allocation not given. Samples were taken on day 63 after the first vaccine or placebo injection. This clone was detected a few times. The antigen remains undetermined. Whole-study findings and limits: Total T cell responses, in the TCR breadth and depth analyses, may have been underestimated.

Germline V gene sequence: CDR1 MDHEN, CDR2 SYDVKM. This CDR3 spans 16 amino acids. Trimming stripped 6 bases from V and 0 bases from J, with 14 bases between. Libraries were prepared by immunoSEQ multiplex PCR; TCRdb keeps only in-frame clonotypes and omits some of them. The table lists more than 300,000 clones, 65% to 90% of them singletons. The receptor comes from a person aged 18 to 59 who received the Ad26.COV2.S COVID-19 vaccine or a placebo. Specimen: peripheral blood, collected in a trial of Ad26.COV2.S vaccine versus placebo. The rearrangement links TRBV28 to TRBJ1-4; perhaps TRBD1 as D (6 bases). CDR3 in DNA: TGTGCCAGCAGCGTCTACAGGGATGCAACTAATGAAAAACTGTTTTTT. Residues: CASSVYRDATNEKLFF.